This TCR beta chain is from a study of T-cell reconstitution after alpha-beta-depleted transplantation in children. In its sample, this clonotype was seen many times. Germline V lookup: CDR1 LNHNV, CDR2 YYDKDF (reference sequence). V dropped 6 bases and J dropped 3; count of bases not matched to a gene: 5. This CDR3 has 15 residues. TCRbeta library preparation incorporated unique molecular identifiers. TCRdb redid the calling of the PCR reads with MiXCR, one entry per CDR3 protein. The sample has about 110,000 distinct CDR3 sequences; under 13% are singletons. Specimen: PBMCs, collected before TCRalphabeta/CD19-depleted stem cell transplant. This sequence joins TRBV15 and TRBJ2-2, with 9 positions matching TRBD2. The TCR was taken from a boy aged 2 to 10 with acute lymphoblastic leukemia, due to receive a stem cell transplant. The CDR3, as DNA: TGTGCCACCAGTCCACTAGCGGGCGACACCGGGGAGCTGTTTTTT. This translates into CATSPLAGDTGELFF. Looking up the rest from reference TRBV15 and TRBJ2-2 gives the full variable domain: DAMVIQNPRYQVTQFGKPVTLSCSQTLNHNVMYWYQQKSSQAPKLLFHYYDKDFNNEADTPDNFQSRRPNTSFCFLDIRSPGLGDTAMYLCATSPLAGDTGELFFGEGSRLTVL.